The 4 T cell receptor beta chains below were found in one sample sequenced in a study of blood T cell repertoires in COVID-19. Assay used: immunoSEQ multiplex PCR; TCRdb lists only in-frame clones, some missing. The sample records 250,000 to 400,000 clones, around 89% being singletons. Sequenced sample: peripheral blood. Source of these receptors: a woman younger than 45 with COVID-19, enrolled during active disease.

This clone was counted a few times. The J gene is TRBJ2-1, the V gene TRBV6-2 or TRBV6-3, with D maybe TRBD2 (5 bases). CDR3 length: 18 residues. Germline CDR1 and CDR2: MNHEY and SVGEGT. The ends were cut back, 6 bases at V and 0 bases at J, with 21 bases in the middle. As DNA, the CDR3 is TGTGCCAGCAGCCCCCTTGAGGGCTACACCAGCTCCTACAATGAGCAGTTCTTC. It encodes CASSPLEGYTSSYNEQFF.

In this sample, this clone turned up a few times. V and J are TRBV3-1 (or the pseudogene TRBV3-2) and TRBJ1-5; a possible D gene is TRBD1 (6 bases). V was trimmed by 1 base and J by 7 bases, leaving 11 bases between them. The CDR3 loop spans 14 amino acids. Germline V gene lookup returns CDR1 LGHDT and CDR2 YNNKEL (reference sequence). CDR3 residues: CASSQGPTGQPQHF. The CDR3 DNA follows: TGTGCCAGCAGCCAAGGCCCAACAGGGCAGCCCCAGCATTTT.

The CDR3 protein is CASSLGQGHDGYTF. DNA for the CDR3: TGTGCCAGCAGCTTAGGTCAGGGACATGATGGCTACACCTTC. The rearrangement joins TRBV7-9 to TRBJ1-2; a possible D gene is TRBD1 (6 bases). This CDR3 is built from 14 residues. Deletions cut 1 base from V and 6 bases from J, with 12 bases between. Germline V gene sequence: CDR1 SEHNR, CDR2 FQNEAQ (reference sequence).

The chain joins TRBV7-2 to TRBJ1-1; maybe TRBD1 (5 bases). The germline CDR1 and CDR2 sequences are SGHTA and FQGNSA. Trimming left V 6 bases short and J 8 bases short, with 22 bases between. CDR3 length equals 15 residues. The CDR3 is CASRQQVRARDEAFF. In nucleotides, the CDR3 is TGTGCCAGCAGGCAACAGGTTCGCGCTAGAGACGAAGCTTTCTTT.